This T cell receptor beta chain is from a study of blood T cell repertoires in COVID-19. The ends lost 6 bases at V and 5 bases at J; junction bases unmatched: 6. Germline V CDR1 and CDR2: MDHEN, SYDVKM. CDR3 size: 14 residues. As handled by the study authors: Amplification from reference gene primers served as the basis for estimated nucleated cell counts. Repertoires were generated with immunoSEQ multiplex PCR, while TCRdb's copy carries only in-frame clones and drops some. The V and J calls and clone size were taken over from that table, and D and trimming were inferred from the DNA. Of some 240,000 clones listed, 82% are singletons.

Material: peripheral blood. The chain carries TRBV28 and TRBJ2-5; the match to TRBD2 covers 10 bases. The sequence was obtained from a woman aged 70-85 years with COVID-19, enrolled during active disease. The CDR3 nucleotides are TGTGCCAGCAGCCAGCGGGGGGGCTTGGAGACCCAGTACTTC. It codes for CASSQRGGLETQYF. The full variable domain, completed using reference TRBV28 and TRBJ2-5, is DVKVTQSSRYLVKRTGEKVFLECVQDMDHENMFWYRQDPGLGLRLIYFSYDVKMKEKGDIPEGYSVSREKKERFSLILESASTNQTSMYLCASSQRGGLETQYFGPGTRLLVL.